These 18 T cell receptor beta chains came from one sample sequenced in a study of shared clonotypes between healthy human individuals. Libraries were prepared by immunoSEQ multiplex PCR; TCRdb keeps only in-frame clonotypes and omits some of them. The sample has 2.5 million or so clones; roughly nine tenths are singletons. The sample was naive CD4+ T cells sorted from blood. Subset in this sample: CD45RA+ positively selected. These receptors originate from a man between 18 and 35 years old in good health.

J is TRBJ1-2 and V is TRBV27; TRBD1 matches at 7 bases. The V and J ends lost 5 bases and 1 base, in that order; junction bases with no gene match: 4. CDR1 is MNHEY and CDR2 is SMNVEV in the germline V gene (reference sequence). CDR3 length equals 14 residues. CDR3 DNA sequence: TGTGCCAGCAGTCGACAGGGCCGTAACTATGGCTACACCTTC. Translating it yields CASSRQGRNYGYTF.

This sequence joins TRBV30 and TRBJ2-2; possible D gene TRBD2, 5 bases. The V and J ends lost 0 bases and 5 bases respectively, with 13 bases between them. This CDR3 has 15 amino acids. CDR1 GTSNPN and CDR2 SVGIG come from the germline V gene (reference sequence). This chain's CDR3 is CAWSVRGLGTGELFF. The DNA for the CDR3 is TGTGCCTGGAGTGTACGAGGGTTGGGAACCGGGGAGCTGTTTTTT. Looking up the rest from reference TRBV30 and TRBJ2-2 gives the full variable domain: SQTIHQWPATLVQPVGSPLSLECTVEGTSNPNLYWYRQAAGRGLQLLFYSVGIGQISSEVPQNLSASRPQDRQFILSSKKLLLSDSGFYLCAWSVRGLGTGELFFGEGSRLTVL.

The chain combines TRBV6-1 with TRBJ2-1; 12 bases agree with TRBD2. The trim removed 4 bases at V and 7 bases at J, leaving 5 bases unmatched. CDR3 size: 15 residues. CDR1 and CDR2 (germline): MNHNS, SASEGT. The CDR3 DNA follows: TGTGCCAGCAGTGCACTAGCGGGAGGTGGTAATGAGCAGTTCTTC. Protein product: CASSALAGGGNEQFF.

The chain uses TRBV27 and TRBJ2-2; no firm D call. The CDR3 extends over 14 amino acids. V was trimmed by 7 bases and J by 1 base, leaving 10 bases between them. Germline CDR1 reads MNHEY; CDR2 reads SMNVEV (reference sequence). CDR3 coding DNA: TGTGCCAGCACCCGAGCCCAGAACACCGGGGAGCTGTTTTTT. Residues: CASTRAQNTGELFF.

The V gene is TRBV2, the J gene TRBJ2-2; 9 bases map to TRBD2. This CDR3 has 15 residues. V dropped 7 bases and J dropped 7; count of bases not matched to a gene: 10. Looked up from germline, CDR1 is SNHLY and CDR2 is FYNNEI. In DNA form, the CDR3 reads TGTGCCAGCACCCAGGCGGGAGGGCCGGTCGGGGAGCTGTTTTTT. Translating it yields CASTQAGGPVGELFF.

The chain couples TRBV5-1 to TRBJ2-1; the match to TRBD2 covers 10 bases. This CDR3 spans 16 amino acids. Germline-derived CDR1 and CDR2 are SGHRS and YFSETQ. V shed 3 bases, J shed 0 bases, and the junction held 3 bases outside the gene matches. The CDR3 protein is CASSWTSGSSYNEQFF. CDR3 nucleotide sequence: TGCGCCAGCAGCTGGACTAGCGGCAGCTCCTACAATGAGCAGTTCTTC.

The rearrangement joins TRBV6-4 to TRBJ2-1, with D perhaps TRBD2 (5 bases). The CDR3 spans 16 residues. V shed 4 bases and J shed 0 bases, with 13 bases lying between them. Germline V CDR1 and CDR2: MRHNA, SNTAGT. The DNA of the CDR3 is TGTGCCAGCAGTGTCTCGCGGAGGAGCTCCTACAATGAGCAGTTCTTC. Translation gives CASSVSRRSSYNEQFF.

The CDR3 loop reads CASSEQWRGEQYF. The CDR3 DNA reads TGTGCCAGCAGTGAACAATGGCGGGGCGAGCAGTACTTC. This sequence joins TRBV2 and TRBJ2-7; possible D gene TRBD2, 6 bases. CDR1 is SNHLY and CDR2 is FYNNEI in the germline V gene. The CDR3 runs to 13 residues. V was pared by 2 bases and J by 6 bases, with 11 bases between. Using reference TRBV2 and TRBJ2-7 for the parts outside the CDR3, the full variable domain is EPEVTQTPSHQVTQMGQEVILRCVPISNHLYFYWYRQILGQKVEFLVSFYNNEISEKSEIFDDQFSVERPDGSNFTLKIRSTKLEDSAMYFCASSEQWRGEQYFGPGTRLTVT.

A word on this clone: The sample carries other DNA sequences with the same CDR3. V gene TRBV14 combines with J gene TRBJ1-2; D possibly corresponds to TRBD1 (6 bases). V dropped 4 bases and J dropped 0 bases, with 12 bases sitting between them. There are 15 residues in the CDR3. The germline CDR1 and CDR2 sequences are SGHDN and FVKESK. The CDR3 DNA sequence: TGTGCCAGCAGCCTTCTGGACAGTGCTAACTATGGCTACACCTTC. It yields the protein CASSLLDSANYGYTF.

A few counts support this clone. The rearrangement uses TRBV19 and TRBJ1-2, with a weak D call TRBD1 (6 bases). Germline assignment: CDR1 LNHDA and CDR2 SQIVND (reference sequence). This CDR3 region has 12 residues. The CDR3 nucleotides read TGTGCTACGGGCAGGGGTAACTATGGCTACACCTTC. This codes for CATGRGNYGYTF.

The genes are TRBV5-4 and TRBJ2-7; D uncertain. Germline V gene sequence: CDR1 SGHNT, CDR2 YYREEE (reference sequence). The CDR3 spans 15 residues. The V gene lost 1 base and the J gene lost 6 bases, with 17 bases spanning the gap. Written as DNA, the CDR3 is TGTGCCAGCAGCTTGAGGGCAGAGATGGGAAGCGAGCAGTACTTC. Translated, it gives CASSLRAEMGSEQYF. The variable domain in full, completed from reference TRBV5-4 and TRBJ2-7, reads ETGVTQSPTHLIKTRGQQVTLRCSSQSGHNTVSWYQQALGQGPQFIFQYYREEENGRGNFPPRFSGLQFPNYSSELNVNALELDDSALYLCASSLRAEMGSEQYFGPGTRLTVT.

For this clone: The same CDR3 arises from other DNA sequences in this sample as well. The chain uses TRBV5-4 and TRBJ2-5; 7 positions agree with TRBD1. The J call may not be correct, given that the DNA end is closer to TRBJ2-7. From germline, CDR1 is SGHNT and CDR2 YYREEE (reference sequence). The CDR3 runs to 14 residues. The CDR3 sequence: CASSRTGSSYEQYF. In DNA, the CDR3 is TGTGCCAGCAGTAGGACAGGCAGCTCCTACGAGCAGTACTTC.

The chain carries TRBV2 and TRBJ2-5, with unresolved D. Germline V gene sequence: CDR1 SNHLY, CDR2 FYNNEI. This CDR3 has 15 amino acids. Trimming took 4 bases from V and 1 from J, leaving 13 bases between them. CDR3 DNA sequence: TGTGCCAGCAGTGGCTTTCTGAGTTTCCAAGAGACCCAGTACTTC. Protein sequence: CASSGFLSFQETQYF.

This chain links TRBV7-3 with TRBJ1-6; D perhaps matches TRBD1 (5 bases). CDR1 SGHTA and CDR2 FQGTGA come from the germline V gene. Trimming shortened V by 6 bases and J by 10 bases, and 16 bases separated the two germline ends. This CDR3 comprises 14 residues. The CDR3 sequence is CASSSQGNGSPLHF. The CDR3, as DNA: TGTGCCAGCAGTTCCCAGGGCAATGGGTCACCCCTCCACTTT.

This chain joins TRBV4-1 and TRBJ1-2; D is ambiguous. Germline CDR1 reads MGHRA; CDR2 reads YSYEKL. V was shortened by 4 bases and J by 5 bases, with 11 bases between the two germline ends. CDR3 length: 13 residues. CDR3 sequence reads: CASSPRIDYGYTF. The DNA for the CDR3 is TGCGCCAGCAGCCCCAGGATTGATTATGGCTACACCTTC.

This clone was detected once. The rearrangement links TRBV5-4 to TRBJ2-7, with D possibly being TRBD1 or TRBD2 (5 bases each). The germline CDR1 and CDR2 sequences are SGHNT and YYREEE (reference sequence). This CDR3 contains 14 residues. Between the trimmed V and J ends, which lost 4 bases and 5 bases, there was a span of 16 bases. CDR3 in DNA: TGTGCCAGCAGCAGGCCGGGACCCCAGGACGAGCAGTACTTC. It yields the protein CASSRPGPQDEQYF.

Of note for this clone: The same CDR3 also results from other DNA sequences found in this sample. This chain joins TRBV2 and TRBJ1-2; no definite D call. Per germline, CDR1 SNHLY and CDR2 FYNNEI. This CDR3 has 12 residues. V dropped 3 bases and J dropped 5 bases, with 7 bases sitting between them. The CDR3 region has the DNA TGTGCCAGCAGTGATCGTTCGTATGGCTACACCTTC. Translated, it gives CASSDRSYGYTF.

This clone was detected only once. The rearrangement joins TRBV5-1 to TRBJ1-5; 8 bases match TRBD1. The CDR3 runs 14 residues. Germline values: CDR1 SGHRS, CDR2 YFSETQ. J was trimmed by 7 bases and V by 4 bases; bases with no gene match: 7. CDR3 bases: TGCGCCAGCAGCCTAACAGGGGGTAGGCAGCCCCAGCATTTT. It encodes CASSLTGGRQPQHF.